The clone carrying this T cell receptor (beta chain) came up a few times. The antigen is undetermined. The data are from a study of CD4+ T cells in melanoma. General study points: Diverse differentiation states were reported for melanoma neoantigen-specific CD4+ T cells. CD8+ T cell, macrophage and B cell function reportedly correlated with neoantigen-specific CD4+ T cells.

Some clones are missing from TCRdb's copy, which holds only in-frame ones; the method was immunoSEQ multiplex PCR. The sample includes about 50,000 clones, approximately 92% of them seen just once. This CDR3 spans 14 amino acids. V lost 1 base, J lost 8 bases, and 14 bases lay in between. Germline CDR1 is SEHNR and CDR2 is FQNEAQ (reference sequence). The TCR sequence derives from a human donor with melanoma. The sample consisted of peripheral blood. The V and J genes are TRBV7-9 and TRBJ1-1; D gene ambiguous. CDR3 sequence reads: CASSLGPPSWEAFF. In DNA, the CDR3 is TGTGCCAGCAGCTTAGGACCACCCAGTTGGGAAGCTTTCTTT.